The 13 T cell receptor beta chains listed next were all sequenced from one sample in a study of blood T cell repertoires in COVID-19. This table comes from immunoSEQ multiplex PCR, and its TCRdb copy is limited to in-frame clones, with some not included. The sample records approximately 240,000 clones, approximately 80% being singletons. Sequences were obtained from peripheral blood. The receptors derive from an elderly woman with active or convalescent COVID-19.

The rearrangement uses TRBV28 and TRBJ1-5; 10 bases are a match to TRBD1. Looked up from germline, CDR1 is MDHEN and CDR2 is SYDVKM. Germline trimming cut 6 bases from V and 0 bases from J; bases unmatched to any gene: 11. The CDR3 is made up of 18 amino acids. CDR3 in DNA: TGTGCCAGCAGCCTCCCGACAGGGGGCCAATATAGCAATCAGCCCCAGCATTTT. Translation: CASSLPTGGQYSNQPQHF.

The chain carries TRBV3-1 (or the pseudogene TRBV3-2) and TRBJ1-3; D not certain. V gave up 4 bases and J gave up 8 bases, with 18 bases separating them. The germline V gene has CDR1 LGHDT and CDR2 YNNKEL (reference sequence). The CDR3 loop spans 15 amino acids. The CDR3 is CASSLHVMTGDTIYF. The CDR3 bases are TGTGCCAGCAGCCTCCACGTTATGACCGGGGACACCATATATTTT.

V and J are TRBV3-1 (or the pseudogene TRBV3-2) and TRBJ2-1, with D perhaps matching TRBD2 (6 bases). The germline CDR1 and CDR2 sequences are LGHDT and YNNKEL (reference sequence). The CDR3 is 14 residues long. V lost 3 bases and J 8 bases, leaving 14 bases between the germline ends. The chain's CDR3 is CASSHGGTTDEQFF. CDR3 DNA sequence: TGTGCCAGCAGCCACGGCGGGACGACCGATGAGCAGTTCTTC.

This clone was found a few times. The chain has TRBV5-4 and TRBJ1-2, with 8 bases lining up with TRBD1. The CDR3 is made up of 14 amino acids. The V segment lost 4 bases and the J segment 4 bases; nucleotides outside the gene matches: 6. The V gene's germline CDR1 is SGHNT and CDR2 YYREEE (reference sequence). CDR3: CASSPDRESYGYTF. CDR3 DNA sequence: TGTGCCAGCAGCCCGGACAGGGAGAGCTATGGCTACACCTTC. The full variable domain, its missing parts supplied by reference TRBV5-4 and TRBJ1-2, is ETGVTQSPTHLIKTRGQQVTLRCSSQSGHNTVSWYQQALGQGPQFIFQYYREEENGRGNFPPRFSGLQFPNYSSELNVNALELDDSALYLCASSPDRESYGYTFGSGTRLTVV.

This chain joins TRBV19 and TRBJ1-6; 8 bases are a match to TRBD1. V gave up 6 bases and J gave up 6 bases; unmatched junction bases: 10. From germline, CDR1 is LNHDA and CDR2 SQIVND (reference sequence). There are 16 residues in the CDR3. The CDR3 DNA reads TGTGCCAGTAGAAGCGACAGGGGTCGTTTTAATTCACCCCTCCACTTT. Translated: CASRSDRGRFNSPLHF.

This rearrangement joins TRBV18 to TRBJ2-7; 7 bases line up with TRBD1. The germline V gene has CDR1 KGHSH and CDR2 LQKENI. The CDR3 covers 16 residues. V was clipped by 1 base and J by 2 bases; unmatched bases: 8. In DNA, the CDR3 is TGTGCCAGCTCACCACTTATGACAGGGTTAGCCTACGAGCAGTACTTC. It is translated as CASSPLMTGLAYEQYF.

The chain joins TRBV1 to TRBJ2-7; the table names TRBD2, a call not compared with the DNA. TRBV1 is designated a pseudogene. The CDR3 is made up of 15 amino acids. CDR3 DNA sequence: TGCACCAGCAGCCCACGAGGCGACCCTACCTACGAGCAGTACTTC. Protein sequence: CTSSPRGDPTYEQYF.

The chain couples TRBV5-1 to TRBJ2-7; perhaps TRBD2 as D (7 bases). The CDR3 loop spans 20 amino acids. The ends were cut back, 5 bases at V and 0 bases at J, with 30 bases in the middle. The germline gives CDR1 SGHRS, CDR2 YFSETQ. This chain's CDR3 is CASRPGGGVTGTPLSYEQYF. CDR3 in DNA: TGCGCCAGCAGACCGGGGGGTGGGGTAACAGGGACCCCACTCTCCTACGAGCAGTACTTC.

The chain couples TRBV5-1 to TRBJ2-2; D not resolved. Trimming removed 3 bases at V and 1 base at J, with 4 bases between. CDR3 length: 13 amino acids. Looked up from germline, CDR1 is SGHRS and CDR2 is YFSETQ. The CDR3 here is CASSSGNTGELFF. CDR3 DNA sequence: TGCGCCAGCAGCTCGGGGAACACCGGGGAGCTGTTTTTT.

The rearrangement uses TRBV20-1 and TRBJ2-3; possible D gene TRBD1, 5 bases. Between the trimmed V and J ends, which lost 3 bases and 3 bases, there was a span of 7 bases. This CDR3 has 12 residues. Per germline, CDR1 DFQATT and CDR2 SNEGSKA (reference sequence). The CDR3 is CSASDRTDTQYF. The DNA of the CDR3 is TGCAGTGCTAGTGACAGAACAGATACGCAGTATTTT.

V gene TRBV28 combines with J gene TRBJ1-1; 9 bases line up with TRBD1. The length of the CDR3 is 19 residues. J was trimmed by 1 base and V by 1 base; bases with no gene match: 13. Germline CDR1 and CDR2: MDHEN and SYDVKM. This chain's CDR3 is CASSLFKAGTGRGNTEAFF. The CDR3 DNA sequence: TGTGCCAGCAGTTTATTTAAGGCCGGGACAGGGCGGGGGAACACTGAAGCTTTCTTT.

The V gene is TRBV5-1, the J gene TRBJ1-2; TRBD1 aligns across 8 bases. V lost 0 bases to trimming and J lost 4 bases; unmatched junction nucleotides: 11. This CDR3 is built from 17 residues. Germline V gives CDR1 SGHRS, CDR2 YFSETQ. The CDR3 bases are TGCGCCAGCAGCTTGGTCCCACCGGGACAGGATCTCTATGGCTACACCTTC. It specifies CASSLVPPGQDLYGYTF. Filled out from reference TRBV5-1 and TRBJ1-2, the complete variable domain reads KAGVTQTPRYLIKTRGQQVTLSCSPISGHRSVSWYQQTPGQGLQFLFEYFSETQRNKGNFPGRFSGRQFSNSRSEMNVSTLELGDSALYLCASSLVPPGQDLYGYTFGSGTRLTVV.

CDR3 in DNA: TGTGCCACCAGCAGAGGTCGGGGACAGGGGAACAATCAGCCCCAGCATTTT. It translates to CATSRGRGQGNNQPQHF. The genes are TRBV15 and TRBJ1-5, with 10 bases identical to TRBD1. V was clipped by 1 base and J by 3 bases; unmatched bases: 6. Germline V gene data show CDR1 as LNHNV and CDR2 as YYDKDF (reference sequence). The CDR3 loop spans 17 amino acids.